Shown below are 32 T cell receptor beta chains from a single sample sequenced in a study of regulatory T cells in long-lasting Graves disease (dated by TCRdb to the early 2020s). The sample's time point label is to be understood as: persistent/refractory GD, antithyroid drugs over 5 years with positive TRAb. For both TCR sequencing and RNA sequencing, RNA was extracted from PBMCs using TRIzol. Libraries were constructed by multiplex PCR. Sequenced using an Illumina HiSeq 4000. To build TCR beta libraries, CDR3 regions were amplified by Arm-PCR using iRepertoire HTBI primers. Using fastp at Q25 and MiXCR, TCRdb reprocessed the public reads and kept productive beta chains. Records with the same CDR3 protein are collapsed into one entry carrying the most frequent genes and DNA. Counted in this sample were roughly 700,000 distinct CDR3 sequences; about 32% of them appeared once. Roughly 46% of the sample is taken by the ten largest.

Sequencing was performed on peripheral blood mononuclear cells (PBMCs), taken when the disease was refractory, from a patient treated with antithyroid drugs. The receptors here all came from a female donor with Graves disease.

This clonotype occurred a few times. This chain links TRBV7-3 with TRBJ2-5, with 7 nucleotides matching TRBD2. Germline V gives CDR1 SGHTA, CDR2 FQGTGA. CDR3 length equals 14 residues. V lost 5 bases, J lost 4 bases, and 7 bases stayed unmatched. CDR3 coding DNA: TGTGCCAGCAGCCGGGGACCGGGGGGAGAGACCCAGTACTTC. It translates to CASSRGPGGETQYF.

The genes are TRBV6-1 and TRBJ1-1; 8 nucleotides line up with TRBD1. The CDR3 has 13 amino acids. Losses at the gene ends were 10 bases for V and 5 bases for J; bases not matched to a gene: 9. Germline CDR1 reads MNHNS; CDR2 reads SASEGT. The CDR3 nucleotides are TGTGCCATCGGACAGGGAGGATGGACTGAAGCTTTCTTT. It is translated as CAIGQGGWTEAFF.

This clonotype was observed a few times. The chain joins TRBV6-4 to TRBJ1-2; D unresolved. Germline V gene data show CDR1 as MRHNA and CDR2 as SNTAGT. The CDR3 loop spans 13 amino acids. V was trimmed by 0 bases and J by 6 bases, leaving 8 bases between them. The CDR3: CASSDSMGHGYTF. The CDR3 DNA reads TGTGCCAGCAGTGACTCGATGGGCCATGGCTACACCTTC.

V and J are TRBV29-1 and TRBJ1-2; no reliable D call. This CDR3 has 13 amino acids. CDR1 and CDR2 (germline): SQVTM, ANQGSEA. V was pared by 2 bases and J by 4 bases, with 11 bases between. The CDR3 here is CSVEFDTAYGYTF. CDR3 nucleotides: TGCAGCGTTGAATTTGACACAGCCTATGGCTACACCTTC.

This clonotype was detected ten times or more. The V gene is TRBV15, the J gene TRBJ1-4; D ambiguous. The CDR3 length is 13 residues. Germline-derived CDR1 and CDR2 are LNHNV and YYDKDF (reference sequence). Deletions cut 0 bases from V and 8 bases from J, with 7 bases between. The CDR3 DNA is TGTGCCACCAGCAGAGATCTTACCGAAAAACTGTTTTTT. It codes for CATSRDLTEKLFF.

This clonotype was detected many times. The CDR3 DNA follows: TGTGCCAGCAGCTTAATGGGTGGGGAGACCCAGTACTTC. This encodes CASSLMGGETQYF. The V and J genes are TRBV7-3 and TRBJ2-5; no firm D call. CDR3 length: 13 amino acids. The ends were cut back, 1 base at V and 5 bases at J, with 8 bases in the middle. The V gene's germline CDR1 is SGHTA and CDR2 FQGTGA.

This clonotype was seen many times. V gene TRBV28 combines with J gene TRBJ1-1; D might be TRBD1 (5 bases). From germline, CDR1 is MDHEN and CDR2 SYDVKM. The V end lost 5 bases, the J end lost 0 bases, and 13 bases lay between the germline ends. This CDR3 region has 15 residues. The CDR3 protein is CASSRPQGMNTEAFF. CDR3 nucleotide sequence: TGTGCCAGCAGTCGGCCGCAGGGCATGAACACTGAAGCTTTCTTT.

The chain combines TRBV3-1 with TRBJ1-6; weak D call: TRBD1 (6 bases). CDR3 length: 16 residues. V shed 1 base and J shed 11 bases, with 18 bases lying between them. The germline CDR1 and CDR2 sequences are LGHDT and YNNKEL (reference sequence). The CDR3 nucleotides read TGTGCCAGCAGCCAAGGAGGCAGGGGCAATCGTACACCCCTCCACTTT. Amino acids: CASSQGGRGNRTPLHF.

The chain links TRBV14 to TRBJ2-7; 8 bases line up with TRBD1. The CDR3 length is 16 residues. Germline assignment: CDR1 SGHDN and CDR2 FVKESK. The V and J ends lost 0 bases and 5 bases, in that order; junction bases with no gene match: 9. The CDR3 loop reads CASSQEFGQGAHEQYF. In DNA, the CDR3 is TGTGCCAGCAGCCAAGAATTTGGGCAGGGGGCTCACGAGCAGTACTTC.

This clonotype was seen only a few times. The chain carries TRBV29-1 and TRBJ1-1, with a tentative D call TRBD1 (6 bases). Germline CDR1 reads SQVTM; CDR2 reads ANQGSEA. Trimming removed 6 bases from V and 1 base from J, with 15 bases in between. This CDR3 is 14 amino acids long. The CDR3 DNA sequence: TGCAGCGTCGGGACTGGGGGGGCGAACACTGAAGCTTTCTTT. Protein product: CSVGTGGANTEAFF. Full variable domain (missing parts from reference TRBV29-1 and TRBJ1-1): SAVISQKPSRDICQRGTSLTIQCQVDSQVTMMFWYRQQPGQSLTLIATANQGSEATYESGFVIDKFPISRPNLTFSTLTVSNMSPEDSSIYLCSVGTGGANTEAFFGQGTRLTVV.

The CDR3 is CATSRDRTQNTEAFF. DNA of the CDR3: TGTGCCACCAGCAGAGACCGCACTCAGAACACTGAAGCTTTCTTT. The chain couples TRBV15 to TRBJ1-1; D gene uncertain. The CDR3 spans 15 residues. Germline V lookup: CDR1 LNHNV, CDR2 YYDKDF (reference sequence). Trimming cost V 0 bases and J 1 base, with 9 bases left between them.

In this sample, this clonotype turned up a few times. The rearrangement joins TRBV6-9 to TRBJ2-7; D might be TRBD1 or TRBD2, each matching 5 bases. This CDR3 has 12 residues. Germline assignment: CDR1 MNHGY and CDR2 SVAAGI. Trimming stripped 6 bases from V and 5 bases from J, with 11 bases between. The CDR3 loop reads CASRAGSHEQYF. The CDR3 nucleotides are TGTGCCAGCAGGGCAGGGAGCCACGAGCAGTACTTC.

This clonotype occurred a few times. This rearrangement joins TRBV19 to TRBJ1-1, with D possibly being TRBD1 (6 bases). Germline V gives CDR1 LNHDA, CDR2 SQIVND (reference sequence). The CDR3 is 14 residues long. V shed 3 bases and J shed 4 bases, with 12 bases lying between them. CDR3 bases: TGTGCCAGTAGTATCCCGAACAGGGTCACTGAAGCTTTCTTT. Translation gives CASSIPNRVTEAFF.

There are a few counts of this clonotype. This chain joins TRBV6-1 and TRBJ1-1, with TRBD1 as a possible D gene (6 bases). The CDR3 loop spans 15 amino acids. V was trimmed by 4 bases and J by 7 bases, leaving 19 bases between them. The germline gives CDR1 MNHNS, CDR2 SASEGT. CDR3 sequence: CASSVGQGPNHEAFF. CDR3 nucleotides: TGTGCCAGCAGTGTTGGGCAGGGGCCTAACCATGAAGCTTTCTTT.

This clonotype was found many times. The chain carries TRBV28 and TRBJ1-2; D is uncertain. This CDR3 region has 15 residues. Germline V gene lookup returns CDR1 MDHEN and CDR2 SYDVKM. Trimming removed 1 base at V and 0 bases at J, with 9 bases between. As DNA, the CDR3 is TGTGCCAGCAGTTTATACGGGAATCCTAACTATGGCTACACCTTC. It codes for CASSLYGNPNYGYTF.

The V gene is TRBV20-1, the J gene TRBJ1-1, with 8 bases identical to TRBD1. The CDR3 has 16 residues. The V gene end was trimmed by 3 bases and the J gene end by 0 bases; junction bases not matched to a gene: 9. Per the germline V gene, CDR1 is DFQATT and CDR2 is SNEGSKA (reference sequence). The CDR3 loop is CSARPDDRGMNTEAFF. The CDR3 DNA reads TGCAGTGCTAGGCCGGATGACAGGGGAATGAACACTGAAGCTTTCTTT.

The CDR3 DNA follows: TGTGCCAGCATCCCACCCGGGACAGGCTCCTACGAGCAGTACTTC. This codes for CASIPPGTGSYEQYF. The chain uses TRBV12-3 or TRBV12-4 and TRBJ2-7; the match to TRBD1 covers 8 bases. V was clipped by 7 bases and J by 0 bases; unmatched bases: 8. The CDR3 is made up of 15 amino acids.

This sequence joins TRBV7-3 and TRBJ2-1; D possibly corresponds to TRBD2 (5 bases). The length of the CDR3 is 13 residues. V lost 3 bases and J 6 bases, leaving 9 bases between the germline ends. The germline gives CDR1 SGHTA, CDR2 FQGTGA. CDR3 sequence: CASSLRVSNEQFF. CDR3 nucleotide sequence: TGTGCCAGCAGCTTGAGGGTTAGCAATGAGCAGTTCTTC. The variable domain in full, completed from reference TRBV7-3 and TRBJ2-1, reads GAGVSQTPSNKVTEKGKYVELRCDPISGHTALYWYRQSLGQGPEFLIYFQGTGAADDSGLPNDRFFAVRPEGSVSTLKIQRTERGDSAVYLCASSLRVSNEQFFGPGTRLTVL.

In this sample, this clonotype turned up many times. J is TRBJ1-2 and V is TRBV3-1, with TRBD1 matching 9 bases. The CDR3 spans 14 residues. Germline CDR1 LGHDT, CDR2 YNNKEL (reference sequence). J was trimmed by 3 bases and V by 2 bases; bases with no gene match: 1. CDR3 sequence: CASSQRTGDYGYTF. As DNA, the CDR3 is TGTGCCAGCAGCCAAAGGACAGGGGACTATGGCTACACCTTC.

This rearrangement joins TRBV30 to TRBJ1-1, with D unresolved. CDR1 and CDR2 (germline): GTSNPN, SVGIG (reference sequence). This CDR3 is built from 15 residues. The V and J ends lost 2 bases and 0 bases respectively, with 13 bases between them. The DNA for the CDR3 is TGTGCCTGGAGTTTGGTCGGAAGGATGAACACTGAAGCTTTCTTT. It codes for CAWSLVGRMNTEAFF.

V usage is TRBV2 and J usage is TRBJ2-7; D may match TRBD1 or TRBD2 (5 bases each). The V gene's germline CDR1 is SNHLY and CDR2 FYNNEI. V lost 4 bases and J lost 0, with 10 bases in between. The CDR3 spans 14 residues. The CDR3 reads CASSGDDYSYEQYF. CDR3 bases: TGTGCCAGCAGTGGGGACGACTACTCCTACGAGCAGTACTTC.

This clonotype came up many times. V and J are TRBV19 and TRBJ2-7, with 7 bases identical to TRBD1. The CDR3 loop spans 14 amino acids. Germline V gene lookup returns CDR1 LNHDA and CDR2 SQIVND (reference sequence). J lost 5 bases, V lost 6 bases, and 10 bases had no gene match. The chain's CDR3 is CASRPRTGLDEQYF. CDR3 DNA: TGTGCCAGTAGGCCGAGGACAGGACTCGACGAGCAGTACTTC.

The V call is TRBV29-1, the J call TRBJ2-7; D is ambiguous. There are 11 residues in the CDR3. The V end was cut by 6 bases, the J end by 0 bases, with 6 bases between. Germline-derived CDR1 and CDR2 are SQVTM and ANQGSEA. The CDR3 here is CSVIRSYEQYF. The CDR3 region has the DNA TGCAGCGTAATACGCTCCTACGAGCAGTACTTC.

This clonotype was recorded many times. Since a much larger clone is just one base distant, this may be a read error. The rearrangement joins TRBV7-9 to TRBJ1-1; D gene unclear. V was clipped by 1 base and J by 4 bases, with 4 bases between them. This CDR3 has 12 amino acids. Germline V gene lookup returns CDR1 SEHNR and CDR2 FQNEAQ (reference sequence). This chain's CDR3 is CASSLGSTEAFF. The CDR3 DNA reads as TGTGCCAGCAGCTTAGGGAGCACTGAAGCTTTCTTT. Based on the CDR3 plus reference TRBV7-9 and TRBJ1-1, the full variable domain is DTGVSQNPRHKITKRGQNVTFRCDPISEHNRLYWYRQTLGQGPEFLTYFQNEAQLEKSRLLSDRFSAERPKGSFSTLEIQRTEQGDSAMYLCASSLGSTEAFFGQGTRLTVV.

With regard to this clonotype: The germline gene is not matched at one end of the junction; a read error may be the cause. The CDR3 region has the DNA TGTGCCAGCAGCATTAGTGGAGCGAACACTGAAGTTTTCTTT. Amino acid sequence: CASSISGANTEVFF. The chain recombines TRBV11-2 with TRBJ1-1, with unresolved D. Germline loops: CDR1 SGHAT, CDR2 FQNNGV. The CDR3 is 14 residues long.

The chain is built from TRBV6-1 and TRBJ1-3; weak D call: TRBD1 (5 bases). The germline gives CDR1 MNHNS, CDR2 SASEGT. The CDR3 contains 14 residues. Trimming cost V 7 bases and J 0 bases, with 10 bases left between them. The CDR3 protein is CASIGGDSGNTIYF. The CDR3 nucleotides are TGTGCCAGCATTGGAGGGGACTCTGGAAACACCATATATTTT.

This clonotype was seen a handful of times. The chain is built from TRBV3-1 and TRBJ2-5; unclear D gene. V lost 0 bases, J lost 2 bases, and 13 bases lay in between. CDR1 is LGHDT, CDR2 YNNKEL, per germline (reference sequence). The CDR3 runs to 16 residues. The CDR3 region is CASSQDPQRRQETQYF. CDR3 DNA sequence: TGTGCCAGCAGCCAAGATCCCCAGCGTAGACAAGAGACCCAGTACTTC.

This rearrangement joins TRBV7-9 to TRBJ1-5; 7 bases align to TRBD1. The V and J ends lost 1 base and 2 bases, in that order; junction bases with no gene match: 2. The CDR3 runs 15 residues. Germline values: CDR1 SEHNR, CDR2 FQNEAQ (reference sequence). This chain's CDR3 is CASSLDTGGNQPQHF. CDR3 coding DNA: TGTGCCAGCAGCTTAGATACAGGGGGCAATCAGCCCCAGCATTTT.

This chain connects TRBV7-2 to TRBJ1-5; D is unclear. CDR1 SGHTA and CDR2 FQGNSA come from the germline V gene. The germline V and J ends were trimmed by 5 bases and 6 bases, with 8 bases remaining between them. The CDR3 consists of 12 residues. The DNA for the CDR3 is TGTGCCAGCAGCCAGAGGGCTCAGCCCCAGCATTTT. Encoded protein: CASSQRAQPQHF. Full variable domain (missing parts from reference TRBV7-2 and TRBJ1-5): GAGVSQSPSNKVTEKGKDVELRCDPISGHTALYWYRQSLGQGLEFLIYFQGNSAPDKSGLPSDRFSAERTGGSVSTLTIQRTQQEDSAVYLCASSQRAQPQHFGDGTRLSIL.

This clonotype showed up just a few times. The chain joins TRBV6-1 to TRBJ2-7, with D possibly being TRBD2 (5 bases). The germline V gene has CDR1 MNHNS and CDR2 SASEGT. The V gene lost 0 bases and the J gene lost 1 base, with 13 bases spanning the gap. The CDR3 spans 16 residues. The CDR3 loop is CASSEALAIPSYEQYF. The CDR3 coding sequence is TGTGCCAGCAGTGAAGCCCTAGCCATACCTTCCTACGAGCAGTACTTC.

The chain combines TRBV25-1 with TRBJ1-6, with D hard to call. The CDR3 is 13 residues long. Trimming left V 10 bases short and J 10 bases short, with 17 bases between. The germline V gene has CDR1 MGHDK and CDR2 SYGVNS. CDR3 residues: CATTLGDLSPLHF. The DNA of the CDR3 is TGTGCCACCACCCTCGGGGATCTGTCACCCCTCCACTTT.

This chain connects TRBV20-1 to TRBJ2-7; TRBD2 aligns across 10 bases. Germline CDR1 is DFQATT and CDR2 is SNEGSKA (reference sequence). The CDR3 is 15 amino acids. V trimming: 3 bases; J trimming: 2 bases; junction bases outside the gene matches: 7. CDR3 residues: CSASALAGAPYEQYF. The CDR3 DNA reads as TGCAGTGCTAGTGCCCTAGCGGGAGCCCCCTACGAGCAGTACTTC.